A single sample is the source of the 30 T cell receptor beta chains below, sequenced in a study of Ad26.COV2.S vaccination and SARS-CoV-2 variants. TCRdb's copy holds only in-frame clones and misses some; the assay was immunoSEQ multiplex PCR. Here the sample spans 300,000 to 450,000 clones, around 90% being singletons. Sequencing was performed on peripheral blood, taken after recovery from COVID-19. Every receptor here comes from a human donor who had recovered from COVID-19.

V and J are TRBV29-1 and TRBJ2-5; maybe TRBD2 (5 bases). Trimming left V 0 bases short and J 4 bases short, with 12 bases between. CDR1 and CDR2 (germline): SQVTM, ANQGSEA. The CDR3 length is 14 residues. The DNA of the CDR3 is TGCAGCGTTGAAGATCGCCCTAGCTTAGAGACCCAGTACTTC. Translated, it gives CSVEDRPSLETQYF.

CDR3 sequence: CASSSRTGSHQPQHF. CDR3 nucleotide sequence: TGTGCCAGCAGCTCCCGGACAGGGAGTCATCAGCCCCAGCATTTT. V usage is TRBV3-1 (or the pseudogene TRBV3-2) and J usage is TRBJ1-5; 8 bases align to TRBD1. V trimming: 5 bases; J trimming: 5 bases; junction bases outside the gene matches: 8. The CDR3 contains 15 residues. Germline assignment: CDR1 LGHDT and CDR2 YNNKEL (reference sequence).

V is TRBV9 and J is TRBJ1-6, with D perhaps matching TRBD1 (6 bases). Germline values: CDR1 SGDLS, CDR2 YYNGEE. The CDR3 is 15 amino acids. Trimming left V 6 bases short and J 5 bases short, with 15 bases between. The CDR3, as DNA: TGTGCCAGCACCGTGGGCACAGGGAATAATTCACCCCTCCACTTT. It is translated as CASTVGTGNNSPLHF.

V is TRBV12-5 and J is TRBJ2-1, with 16 bases matching TRBD2. The CDR3 has 16 amino acids. With 7 bases clipped from V and 12 bases from J, the junction kept 12 bases outside the gene matches. CDR1 and CDR2 (germline): LGHNT, FRNRAP. CDR3 nucleotides: TGTGCTAGTGTCCCCGGGGGGACTAGCGGGGGGGCCGGGCAGTTCTTC. Translation gives CASVPGGTSGGAGQFF.

This sequence joins TRBV9 and TRBJ1-1; D not certain. This CDR3 has 13 residues. Germline V gives CDR1 SGDLS, CDR2 YYNGEE. The V gene lost 2 bases and the J gene lost 5 bases, with 10 bases spanning the gap. The CDR3 sequence: CASSVNTGTEAFF. The CDR3 coding sequence is TGTGCCAGCAGCGTCAATACGGGGACTGAAGCTTTCTTT.

This clone has only one observation. The chain recombines TRBV5-1 with TRBJ1-3; TRBD1 matches at 11 bases. The CDR3 sequence is 16 residues long. J was trimmed by 4 bases and V by 4 bases; bases with no gene match: 7. Germline CDR1 is SGHRS and CDR2 is YFSETQ. The CDR3 DNA reads as TGCGCCAGCAGCCCTGGACAGGGGGCTGGAGGAAACACCATATATTTT. Protein sequence: CASSPGQGAGGNTIYF.

The chain carries TRBV7-2 and TRBJ1-1; a weak D match, TRBD1 (5 bases). V lost 2 bases and J 3 bases, leaving 13 bases between the germline ends. The CDR3 contains 15 residues. Germline values: CDR1 SGHTA, CDR2 FQGNSA. DNA of the CDR3: TGTGCCAGCAGCTTATCTTGGGGCCCCGACACTGAAGCTTTCTTT. It yields the protein CASSLSWGPDTEAFF.

The count of this clone is one. J is TRBJ2-2 and V is TRBV10-3; the D is unclear. There are 14 residues in the CDR3. V was cut by 2 bases and J by 5 bases, with 9 bases left in between. The V gene's germline CDR1 is ENHRY and CDR2 SYGVKD. The CDR3 DNA is TGTGCCATCAGTGAGAATTCCGGAACCGGGGAGCTGTTTTTT. Residues: CAISENSGTGELFF.

This chain uses TRBV19 with TRBJ2-2; the D gene is possibly TRBD1 (6 bases). The CDR3 sequence is 16 residues long. The ends were cut back, 3 bases at V and 4 bases at J, with 15 bases in the middle. The germline V gene has CDR1 LNHDA and CDR2 SQIVND (reference sequence). The DNA of the CDR3 is TGTGCCAGTAGTATCCCAACAGGGTCGGGCACCGGGGAGCTGTTTTTT. This encodes CASSIPTGSGTGELFF.

The chain joins TRBV9 to TRBJ1-5; 10 nucleotides line up with TRBD1. CDR3 length: 14 residues. Germline CDR1 SGDLS, CDR2 YYNGEE. The J segment lost 5 bases and the V segment lost 3 bases, leaving 2 bases of the junction unmatched. CDR3 sequence: CASSAGTGDQPQHF. The CDR3 coding sequence is TGTGCCAGCAGCGCGGGGACAGGGGATCAGCCCCAGCATTTT.

The chain has TRBV5-6 and TRBJ1-5; D is ambiguous. V shed 0 bases and J shed 6 bases, with 13 bases lying between them. Germline CDR1 SGHDT, CDR2 YYEEEE. The CDR3 has 15 residues. The CDR3 DNA reads TGTGCCAGCAGCTTGGGCTATTCTTGGGCTCAGCCCCAGCATTTT. Amino acids: CASSLGYSWAQPQHF.

This chain links TRBV2 with TRBJ2-7; D is unresolved. Per germline, CDR1 SNHLY and CDR2 FYNNEI. The CDR3 runs 12 residues. V lost 4 bases and J lost 4, with 8 bases in between. The CDR3 spells CASSVGRYEQYF. The CDR3 DNA sequence: TGTGCCAGCAGTGTAGGCAGGTACGAGCAGTACTTC.

The table lists this clone with a count of one. The chain recombines TRBV23-1 with TRBJ2-3; the D is unclear. TRBV23-1 is reported as an ORF; its role is uncertain. The V end was cut by 0 bases, the J end by 1 base, with 17 bases between. This CDR3 contains 18 residues. The DNA of the CDR3 is TGCGCCAGCAGTCAATCGGTAGGTGTAGGGATTTGCACAGATACGCAGTATTTT. It yields the protein CASSQSVGVGICTDTQYF.

V and J are TRBV7-9 and TRBJ1-4, with no clear D. CDR3 length: 17 residues. The germline CDR1 and CDR2 sequences are SEHNR and FQNEAQ (reference sequence). V lost 5 bases to trimming and J lost 0 bases, with 16 bases between them. CDR3 coding DNA: TGTGCCAGCAGCCAAAGGGAAGAAGGGTCAACTAATGAAAAACTGTTTTTT. Translated: CASSQREEGSTNEKLFF.

The rearrangement links TRBV9 to TRBJ2-1; 8 positions match TRBD1. V was pared by 0 bases and J by 8 bases, with 10 bases of the junction left unmatched. Germline assignment: CDR1 SGDLS and CDR2 YYNGEE. The CDR3 loop spans 16 amino acids. The CDR3, as DNA: TGTGCCAGCAGCGTAGTGGCAGGGGGCGTCCCACATGAGCAGTTCTTC. Its protein is CASSVVAGGVPHEQFF.

This clone was seen only once. The chain combines TRBV7-9 with TRBJ2-6; D unresolved. From germline, CDR1 is SEHNR and CDR2 FQNEAQ (reference sequence). The CDR3 covers 17 residues. V lost 3 bases and J lost 2, with 14 bases in between. The CDR3 here is CASSLPNSIPGANVLTF. The CDR3 DNA is TGTGCCAGCAGCTTGCCCAATAGCATCCCTGGGGCCAACGTCCTGACTTTC. Using reference TRBV7-9 and TRBJ2-6 for the parts outside the CDR3, the full variable domain is DTGVSQNPRHKITKRGQNVTFRCDPISEHNRLYWYRQTLGQGPEFLTYFQNEAQLEKSRLLSDRFSAERPKGSFSTLEIQRTEQGDSAMYLCASSLPNSIPGANVLTFGAGSRLTVL.

The rearrangement uses TRBV20-1 and TRBJ1-6, with no clear D. The germline V gene encodes CDR1 DFQATT and CDR2 SNEGSKA (reference sequence). This CDR3 has 12 amino acids. V lost 3 bases and J lost 11, with 11 bases in between. In DNA, the CDR3 is TGCAGTGCTAGTGGCGTTGGGCCACCCCTCCACTTT. Translating gives CSASGVGPPLHF.

The rearrangement uses TRBV27 and TRBJ1-3; TRBD1 might be the D (6 bases). Per germline, CDR1 MNHEY and CDR2 SMNVEV (reference sequence). With 5 bases removed from V and 0 bases from J, the gap between germline ends came to 17 bases. CDR3 length equals 17 residues. The CDR3 DNA reads as TGTGCCAGCAGTACCTCATCAGGGGCCAGCTCTGGAAACACCATATATTTT. This codes for CASSTSSGASSGNTIYF.

The rearrangement uses TRBV12-3 or TRBV12-4 and TRBJ1-3; D call uncertain. With 5 bases removed from V and 4 bases from J, the gap between germline ends came to 9 bases. CDR3 length equals 13 residues. The CDR3 reads CASSPRPGNTIYF. CDR3 nucleotides: TGTGCCAGCAGTCCAAGACCAGGAAACACCATATATTTT.

The V call is TRBV6-6, the J call TRBJ1-3; unclear D gene. Germline lookup yields CDR1 MNHNY and CDR2 SVGAGI (reference sequence). The CDR3 loop spans 16 amino acids. Trimming cost V 2 bases and J 0 bases, with 11 bases left between them. CDR3 coding DNA: TGTGCCAGCAGTTACGCCGGGAAGGGCTCTGGAAACACCATATATTTT. As protein: CASSYAGKGSGNTIYF.

J is TRBJ1-1 and V is TRBV5-4; TRBD1 aligns across 7 bases. Germline V gives CDR1 SGHNT, CDR2 YYREEE (reference sequence). The junction had 6 bases not matched to a gene; V was cut back by 4 bases and J by 0 bases. The CDR3 extends over 15 amino acids. CDR3 loop: CASSPRQGLNTEAFF. DNA for the CDR3: TGTGCCAGCAGCCCGAGACAGGGCCTGAACACTGAAGCTTTCTTT.

The chain has TRBV6-4 and TRBJ2-1; perhaps TRBD2 as D (6 bases). The V end lost 0 bases, the J end lost 4 bases, and 10 bases lay between the germline ends. The CDR3 length is 15 residues. The germline V gene has CDR1 MRHNA and CDR2 SNTAGT. CDR3 region: CASSDSPAGYNEQFF. Written as DNA, the CDR3 is TGTGCCAGCAGTGACTCTCCGGCGGGGTACAATGAGCAGTTCTTC.

The rearrangement uses TRBV18 and TRBJ2-1; 12 bases align to TRBD2. CDR1 and CDR2 from the germline V gene are KGHSH and LQKENI. V gave up 3 bases and J gave up 8 bases; unmatched junction bases: 5. The length of the CDR3 is 15 residues. CDR3 nucleotide sequence: TGTGCCAGCTCACCCACCGGACTAGCGGGACATGAGCAGTTCTTC. It is translated as CASSPTGLAGHEQFF.

To note about this clone: Other nucleotide sequences in the sample specify the same CDR3. This chain joins TRBV19 and TRBJ2-3; D remains unclear. Germline CDR1 is LNHDA and CDR2 is SQIVND (reference sequence). The CDR3 has 11 residues. With 3 bases removed from V and 2 bases from J, the gap between germline ends came to 0 bases. This chain's CDR3 is CASSITDTQYF. In DNA form, the CDR3 reads TGTGCCAGTAGTATCACAGATACGCAGTATTTT.

The V and J genes are TRBV25-1 and TRBJ1-4, with 11 bases that match TRBD1. Germline CDR1 is MGHDK and CDR2 is SYGVNS. Trimming took 4 bases from V and 5 from J; bases not matched to a gene: 9. The length of the CDR3 is 17 residues. CDR3 sequence (DNA): TGTGCCAGCAGTGCCCAACCGGGACAGGGGGGCAATGAAAAACTGTTTTTT. This gives the protein CASSAQPGQGGNEKLFF.

The CDR3 DNA reads TGTGCCAGCAGCCCACTCCGGGCTATGAACACTGAAGCTTTCTTT. Amino acid sequence: CASSPLRAMNTEAFF. V and J are TRBV11-3 and TRBJ1-1; D gene ambiguous. CDR3 length: 15 amino acids. The germline V and J ends were trimmed by 5 bases and 0 bases, with 13 bases remaining between them. Germline values: CDR1 SGHNT, CDR2 YENEEA.

The chain combines TRBV27 with TRBJ2-5, with D possibly being TRBD1 (5 bases). Germline CDR1 is MNHEY and CDR2 is SMNVEV (reference sequence). The V end lost 3 bases, the J end lost 3 bases, and 17 bases lay between the germline ends. The CDR3 is made up of 16 amino acids. The CDR3 here is CASSFVFRGLKETQYF. Here the CDR3 DNA reads TGTGCCAGCAGTTTTGTTTTTAGGGGTTTAAAAGAGACCCAGTACTTC.

J is TRBJ2-3 and V is TRBV6-4, with TRBD2 identical over 10 bases. J lost 4 bases, V lost 0 bases, and 7 bases had no gene match. The CDR3 totals 17 residues. Germline V gene data show CDR1 as MRHNA and CDR2 as SNTAGT. Here the CDR3 DNA reads TGTGCCAGCAGTGACTCTGGGCTAGCGGGGGTCCCAGATACGCAGTATTTT. Translating gives CASSDSGLAGVPDTQYF.

The chain has TRBV28 and TRBJ1-4, with 9 bases identical to TRBD1. The V gene's germline CDR1 is MDHEN and CDR2 SYDVKM. CDR3 length: 15 residues. V trimming: 5 bases; J trimming: 5 bases; junction bases outside the gene matches: 6. The CDR3: CASSIPTGGNEKLFF. The CDR3 nucleotides read TGTGCCAGCAGTATACCGACAGGGGGAAATGAAAAACTGTTTTTT.

The chain has TRBV27 and TRBJ1-3; D is undetermined. The length of the CDR3 is 14 residues. Trimming cost V 2 bases and J 2 bases, with 7 bases left between them. CDR1 is MNHEY and CDR2 is SMNVEV in the germline V gene (reference sequence). In nucleotides, the CDR3 is TGTGCCAGCAGTTTAGGCGCACCTGGAAACACCATATATTTT. This encodes CASSLGAPGNTIYF.